This TCR beta chain was observed in a study of tumor and adjacent non-tumor tissue in lung cancer. At the level of the study: Each sample yielded 3.9 million or so productive TCRbeta reads on average.

Study-level findings and limits: In normal lung, the top 100 clones were significantly more dominant than in tumor.

The template was RNA from unsorted bulk tissue. This clonotype was found many times. Its cognate antigen is unknown. The library came from three nested PCR rounds adapted from ARM-PCR protocols. TCRdb re-analysed the multiplex PCR reads in MiXCR, keeping a single row per CDR3 protein. Altogether over 110,000 distinct CDR3 sequences are present, approximately 64% being singletons, with the ten largest covering around a sixth. After removal of 5 bases from V and 9 bases from J, the junction contained 6 bases not matched to a gene. This CDR3 is built from 11 residues. CDR1 DFQATT and CDR2 SNEGSKA come from the germline V gene (reference sequence).

The J gene is TRBJ2-5, the V gene TRBV20-1; 7 positions agree with TRBD1. The sequenced material came from lung tumor tissue. This sequence was found in a man aged 60 to 69 with small cell lung cancer. DNA of the CDR3: TGCAGTGCTGTCGACAGGGAAGCCCAGTACTTC. It is translated as CSAVDREAQYF.